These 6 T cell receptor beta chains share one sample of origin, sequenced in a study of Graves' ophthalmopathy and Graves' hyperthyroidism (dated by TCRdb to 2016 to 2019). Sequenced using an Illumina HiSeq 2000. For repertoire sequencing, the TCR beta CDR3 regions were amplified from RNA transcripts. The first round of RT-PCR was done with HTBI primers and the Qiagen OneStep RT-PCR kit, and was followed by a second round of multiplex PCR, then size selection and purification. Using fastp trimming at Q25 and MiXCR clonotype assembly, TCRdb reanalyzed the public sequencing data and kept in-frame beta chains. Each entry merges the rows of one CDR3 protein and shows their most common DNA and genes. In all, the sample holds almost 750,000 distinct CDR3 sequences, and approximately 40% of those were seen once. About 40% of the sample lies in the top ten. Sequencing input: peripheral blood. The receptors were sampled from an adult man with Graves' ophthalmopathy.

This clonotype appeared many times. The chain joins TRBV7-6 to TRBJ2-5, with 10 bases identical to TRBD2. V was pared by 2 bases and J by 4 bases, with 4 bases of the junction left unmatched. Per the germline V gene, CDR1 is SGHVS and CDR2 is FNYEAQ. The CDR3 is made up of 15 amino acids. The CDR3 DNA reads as TGTGCCAGCAGCTTACTAGCGGGGGAGGGAGAGACCCAGTACTTC. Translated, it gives CASSLLAGEGETQYF.

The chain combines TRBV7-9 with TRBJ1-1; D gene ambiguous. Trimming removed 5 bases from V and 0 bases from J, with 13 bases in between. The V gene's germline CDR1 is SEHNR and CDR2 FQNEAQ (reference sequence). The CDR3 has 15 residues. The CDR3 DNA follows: TGTGCCAGCAGCGTTGAAGATCAGCTGAACACTGAAGCTTTCTTT. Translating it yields CASSVEDQLNTEAFF.

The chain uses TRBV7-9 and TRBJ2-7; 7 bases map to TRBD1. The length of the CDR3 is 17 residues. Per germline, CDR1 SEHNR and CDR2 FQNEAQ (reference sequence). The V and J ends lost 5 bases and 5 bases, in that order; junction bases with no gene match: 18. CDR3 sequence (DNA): TGTGCCAGCAGCAAACCAAGGTGGGCAGGGACAGTCGACGAGCAGTACTTC. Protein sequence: CASSKPRWAGTVDEQYF.

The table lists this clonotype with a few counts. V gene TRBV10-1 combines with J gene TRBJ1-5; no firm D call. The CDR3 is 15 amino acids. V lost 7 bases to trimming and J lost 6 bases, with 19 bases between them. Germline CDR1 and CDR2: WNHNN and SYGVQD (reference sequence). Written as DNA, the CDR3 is TGCGCCAGCATGGTGCTTTGGGAGGTGGTTCAGCCCCAGCATTTT. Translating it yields CASMVLWEVVQPQHF.

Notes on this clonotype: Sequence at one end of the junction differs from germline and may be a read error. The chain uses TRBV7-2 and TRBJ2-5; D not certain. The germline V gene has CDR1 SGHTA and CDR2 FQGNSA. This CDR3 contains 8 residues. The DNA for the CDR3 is TGTGCCAGCAGCCCACAGAACTTC. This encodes CASSPQNF.

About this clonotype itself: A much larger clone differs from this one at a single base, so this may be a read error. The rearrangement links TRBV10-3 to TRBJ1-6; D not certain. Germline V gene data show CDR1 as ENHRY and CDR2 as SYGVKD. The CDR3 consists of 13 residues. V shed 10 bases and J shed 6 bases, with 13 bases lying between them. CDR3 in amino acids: CASRQQANSPLHF. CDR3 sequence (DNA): TGTGCCAGCCGCCAGCAGGCTAATTCACCCCTCCACTTT.